The 27 T cell receptor beta chains in this list originate from one sample, sequenced in a study of cytotoxic CD8 clonotypes in ibrutinib-treated CLL. Profiled with immunoSEQ multiplex PCR; TCRdb holds only in-frame clones, not every one. This table holds almost 85,000 clones, around 84% found once. Here the sequenced sample was PBMCs, taken before ibrutinib treatment. The receptors derive from a human donor with chronic lymphocytic leukemia.

The chain couples TRBV7-3 to TRBJ2-3; TRBD2 aligns across 8 bases. V gave up 5 bases and J gave up 1 base; unmatched junction bases: 8. This CDR3 has 16 amino acids. Looked up from germline, CDR1 is SGHTA and CDR2 is FQGTGA. This chain's CDR3 is CASSESSGIGTDTQYF. Written as DNA, the CDR3 is TGTGCCAGCAGCGAAAGTAGCGGGATCGGCACAGATACGCAGTATTTT.

The chain recombines TRBV7-3 with TRBJ2-5; possibly TRBD2 for D (7 bases). Per the germline V gene, CDR1 is SGHTA and CDR2 is FQGTGA. The CDR3 length is 15 residues. Trimming removed 5 bases from V and 9 bases from J, with 22 bases in between. The chain's CDR3 is CASSPRGAPVEAQYF. The CDR3 DNA is TGTGCCAGCAGCCCCCGGGGGGCCCCGGTGGAGGCCCAGTACTTC.

The V call is TRBV9, the J call TRBJ2-7, with 8 bases fitting TRBD1. CDR1 SGDLS and CDR2 YYNGEE come from the germline V gene. Germline trimming cut 4 bases from V and 4 bases from J; bases unmatched to any gene: 10. The CDR3 totals 15 residues. CDR3 bases: TGTGCCAGCAGCCCCTCCGGGACAGGAGTATACGAGCAGTACTTC. It is translated as CASSPSGTGVYEQYF.

This clone was observed once. This chain links TRBV18 with TRBJ2-7; D is unresolved. CDR1 and CDR2 from the germline V gene are KGHSH and LQKENI. This CDR3 region has 14 residues. Between the trimmed V and J ends, which lost 3 bases and 2 bases, there was a span of 11 bases. The CDR3 DNA is TGTGCCAGCTCACCCGCAGCGCAGACCTACGAGCAGTACTTC. Amino acids: CASSPAAQTYEQYF.

This clone occurred a few times. V usage is TRBV19 and J usage is TRBJ2-7; D is ambiguous. This CDR3 has 13 residues. Germline values: CDR1 LNHDA, CDR2 SQIVND (reference sequence). V lost 10 bases and J lost 5, with 18 bases in between. The CDR3 loop is CATARPPANEQYF. DNA of the CDR3: TGTGCCACTGCTAGGCCCCCGGCGAACGAGCAGTACTTC.

This chain links TRBV7-2 with TRBJ2-3; 7 bases agree with TRBD2. The germline gives CDR1 SGHTA, CDR2 FQGNSA. The length of the CDR3 is 16 residues. V lost 5 bases to trimming and J lost 2 bases; unmatched junction nucleotides: 10. This CDR3 is CASSLLGGGITDTQYF. The CDR3 DNA is TGTGCCAGCAGCCTACTTGGGGGGGGAATCACAGATACGCAGTATTTT.

This clone was found a few times. The chain uses TRBV18 and TRBJ2-6; D is unclear. V was shortened by 1 base and J by 0 bases, with 10 bases between the two germline ends. CDR3 length: 17 amino acids. The V gene's germline CDR1 is KGHSH and CDR2 LQKENI. DNA for the CDR3: TGTGCCAGCTCACCACAGGGCCCTCGCTCTGGGGCCAACGTCCTGACTTTC. It yields the protein CASSPQGPRSGANVLTF.

This clone has a single count. The chain carries TRBV27 and TRBJ2-3; 13 positions match TRBD2. Germline CDR1 MNHEY, CDR2 SMNVEV (reference sequence). J was trimmed by 2 bases and V by 0 bases; bases with no gene match: 8. The CDR3 loop spans 19 amino acids. The CDR3 DNA is TGTGCCAGCAGTTTATCTATTTGGACTAGCGGGAGTCTCACAGATACGCAGTATTTT. Its protein product is CASSLSIWTSGSLTDTQYF.

The CDR3 region has the DNA TGTGCCAGCAGCTTGGTTGGCGGTAGCGGGCCCTGGACCTACAATGAGCAGTTCTTC. Translated, it gives CASSLVGGSGPWTYNEQFF. The chain joins TRBV5-6 to TRBJ2-1; TRBD2 agrees at 7 bases. Germline V gene sequence: CDR1 SGHDT, CDR2 YYEEEE. This CDR3 region has 19 residues. V shed 0 bases, J shed 2 bases, and the junction held 14 bases outside the gene matches.

The genes are TRBV5-4 and TRBJ2-2, with 7 bases matching TRBD1. V trimming: 0 bases; J trimming: 5 bases; junction bases outside the gene matches: 4. Germline-derived CDR1 and CDR2 are SGHNT and YYREEE (reference sequence). CDR3 length equals 15 residues. This chain's CDR3 is CASSLDRGFTGELFF. The CDR3 nucleotides read TGTGCCAGCAGCTTGGACAGGGGTTTTACCGGGGAGCTGTTTTTT.

The chain is built from TRBV29-1 and TRBJ1-2; D not resolved. Deletions cut 4 bases from V and 5 bases from J, with 11 bases between. CDR1 is SQVTM, CDR2 ANQGSEA, per germline. The CDR3 extends over 12 amino acids. The CDR3 DNA follows: TGCAGCGTTGGAGCAGGCGGGTATGGCTACACCTTC. Translating it yields CSVGAGGYGYTF.

This chain joins TRBV7-8 and TRBJ1-2, with 7 nucleotides matching TRBD1. Per germline, CDR1 SGHVS and CDR2 FQNEAQ. There are 14 residues in the CDR3. Unmatched junction bases numbered 4, after V lost 4 bases and J lost 2 bases. CDR3: CASSWKGQNYGYTF. The CDR3 bases are TGTGCCAGCAGCTGGAAGGGACAGAACTATGGCTACACCTTC.

V and J are TRBV6-5 and TRBJ2-3; D gene ambiguous. V lost 5 bases to trimming and J lost 4 bases, with 13 bases between them. The CDR3 spans 14 residues. Per germline, CDR1 MNHEY and CDR2 SVGAGI. CDR3 nucleotide sequence: TGTGCCAGCAGTCCCCGACCCAGTTCAGATACGCAGTATTTT. It encodes CASSPRPSSDTQYF.

In DNA, the CDR3 is TGTGCCAGCAACATCTCTGGAAACACCATATATTTT. Protein: CASNISGNTIYF. The chain has TRBV21-1 and TRBJ1-3; the DNA was not used to check the table's D call, TRBD1. TRBV21-1 is described as a pseudogene. The CDR3 has 12 amino acids.

The V gene is TRBV30, the J gene TRBJ2-7; possible D gene TRBD1, 5 bases. Trimming took off 2 bases at V and 7 bases at J, with 18 bases between the two ends. Germline V gene sequence: CDR1 GTSNPN, CDR2 SVGIG (reference sequence). The CDR3 is made up of 14 amino acids. CDR3 sequence (DNA): TGTGCCTGGAGTCACACAGGTCCTAGAAGTGAGCAGTACTTC. Amino acids: CAWSHTGPRSEQYF.

This CDR3 is CASRRTVYNEQFF. In DNA, the CDR3 is TGTGCCAGCAGACGGACAGTTTACAATGAGCAGTTCTTC. This sequence joins TRBV27 and TRBJ2-1; D might be TRBD1 (6 bases). Trimming stripped 6 bases from V and 4 bases from J, with 10 bases between. Germline V CDR1 and CDR2: MNHEY, SMNVEV (reference sequence). The CDR3 is made up of 13 amino acids.

This rearrangement joins TRBV18 to TRBJ2-2; D is possibly TRBD2 (5 bases). The CDR3 loop spans 15 amino acids. V lost 2 bases and J 5 bases, leaving 12 bases between the germline ends. Germline CDR1 and CDR2: KGHSH and LQKENI. Here the CDR3 reads CASSPGLVATGELFF. The CDR3 region has the DNA TGTGCCAGCTCACCAGGACTGGTTGCTACCGGGGAGCTGTTTTTT.

The gene calls are TRBV7-8 and TRBJ1-1; tentative D call: TRBD1 (5 bases). The CDR3 runs to 14 residues. Deletions cut 5 bases from V and 8 bases from J, with 18 bases between. CDR1 is SGHVS and CDR2 is FQNEAQ in the germline V gene. CDR3 amino acids: CASSRAGTASEAFF. The CDR3 DNA follows: TGTGCCAGCAGCCGAGCCGGGACGGCTTCAGAAGCTTTCTTT.

This sequence joins TRBV27 and TRBJ2-1, with 11 bases fitting TRBD2. Per the germline V gene, CDR1 is MNHEY and CDR2 is SMNVEV (reference sequence). V was clipped by 6 bases and J by 10 bases; unmatched bases: 8. The CDR3 length is 14 residues. The DNA for the CDR3 is TGTGCCAGCAGGCTAGCGGGAGGAAATCGGGAGCAGTTCTTC. The encoded protein is CASRLAGGNREQFF.

This clone was found once. The V and J genes are TRBV29-1 and TRBJ2-1; possible D gene TRBD2, 6 bases. CDR1 and CDR2 from the germline V gene are SQVTM and ANQGSEA. This CDR3 region has 14 residues. The V end lost 4 bases, the J end lost 4 bases, and 14 bases lay between the germline ends. The DNA for the CDR3 is TGCAGCGTTGCGGGGGTGCCCGATTACAATGAGCAGTTCTTC. Translated, it gives CSVAGVPDYNEQFF.

The chain carries TRBV4-3 and TRBJ2-2; TRBD1 might be the D (5 bases). V lost 0 bases to trimming and J lost 6 bases, with 11 bases between them. Germline CDR1 is LGHNA and CDR2 is YSLEER. The CDR3 is 15 residues long. The CDR3 loop is CASSQDTRGSGELFF. The CDR3 DNA reads TGCGCCAGCAGCCAAGATACAAGGGGCTCCGGGGAGCTGTTTTTT.

This clone has a single count. This CDR3 is CASRTGKGGYTF. The CDR3 bases are TGTGCCAGCCGGACAGGGAAGGGTGGCTACACCTTC. The chain carries TRBV6-5 and TRBJ1-2, with 8 bases lining up with TRBD1. V dropped 8 bases and J dropped 7; count of bases not matched to a gene: 6. Per the germline V gene, CDR1 is MNHEY and CDR2 is SVGAGI. The CDR3 is 12 residues long.

In its sample, this clone was seen a few times. The rearrangement uses TRBV4-2 and TRBJ2-3; 8 bases fit TRBD2. CDR3 length equals 17 residues. V dropped 2 bases and J dropped 2; count of bases not matched to a gene: 9. Germline V CDR1 and CDR2: LGHNA, YNFKEQ. CDR3 sequence reads: CASSQTQVAGTTDTQYF. As DNA, the CDR3 is TGTGCCAGCAGCCAAACCCAGGTAGCGGGAACCACAGATACGCAGTATTTT.

This chain uses TRBV19 with TRBJ1-5; D is perhaps TRBD1 (5 bases). V lost 3 bases, J lost 0 bases, and 9 bases lay in between. Germline values: CDR1 LNHDA, CDR2 SQIVND (reference sequence). The CDR3 runs to 15 residues. CDR3 sequence reads: CASSMDMYSNQPQHF. CDR3 bases: TGTGCCAGTAGTATGGACATGTATAGCAATCAGCCCCAGCATTTT.

The CDR3 sequence: CASSLEASGNTGELFF. The CDR3 nucleotides are TGTGCCAGCAGCTTAGAGGCTAGCGGGAACACCGGGGAGCTGTTTTTT. This chain links TRBV7-2 with TRBJ2-2, with 7 bases fitting TRBD2. Trimming took 1 base from V and 1 from J; bases not matched to a gene: 3. This CDR3 is 16 amino acids long. Looked up from germline, CDR1 is SGHTA and CDR2 is FQGNSA.

The CDR3 nucleotides read TGTGCCAGCAGCCCCCTCAGGGTTGGGGCCCGTGGCTACACCTTC. Translating gives CASSPLRVGARGYTF. The V call is TRBV7-8, the J call TRBJ1-2; possible D gene TRBD1, 5 bases. CDR1 SGHVS and CDR2 FQNEAQ come from the germline V gene. The CDR3 spans 15 residues. The ends were cut back, 5 bases at V and 7 bases at J, with 20 bases in the middle.

Written as DNA, the CDR3 is TGTGCCAGTCAGGACACGGGTACCTACGAGCAGTACTTC. Residues: CASQDTGTYEQYF. The J gene is TRBJ2-7, the V gene TRBV6-5; D is perhaps TRBD1 (5 bases). CDR3 length: 13 residues. V lost 9 bases, J lost 2 bases, and 14 bases lay in between. Germline assignment: CDR1 MNHEY and CDR2 SVGAGI.